This TCR beta chain came from a study of CD8+ T cells in alopecia areata. Study in general: Treated patients received oral tofacitinib, 5 to 10 mg twice daily. Study results and limitations: Elevated clonality characterized lesional scalp relative to normal scalp, particularly in alopecia totalis/universalis.

As the sequencing template, cDNA was produced by extracting RNA and reverse transcribing it. Libraries were prepared by immunoSEQ multiplex PCR; TCRdb keeps only in-frame clonotypes and omits some of them. The sample contains some 150,000 clones, 40% to 65% of which appear only once. Germline assignment: CDR1 SQVTM and CDR2 ANQGSEA. The V gene lost 4 bases and the J gene lost 1 base, with 10 bases spanning the gap. The CDR3 has 13 residues. Researchers picked out CD4+ and CD8+ T cells from PBMCs by sorting. As for this clone: Its specificity is not known.

The sequences come from CD8+ T cells sorted from blood, collected at week 0. V is TRBV29-1 and J is TRBJ1-1, with no clear D. The receptor was isolated from a human donor with alopecia areata. The CDR3 loop reads CSVVRPTNTEAFF. DNA for the CDR3: TGCAGCGTTGTCCGGCCGACGAACACTGAAGCTTTCTTT.